A single sample is the source of the 8 T cell receptor beta chains below, sequenced in a study of post-analysis software for immune sequencing data. The antigens these receptors bind are not known. Overall study findings and caveats: Controls had lower frequencies than patients of roughly five TRBV segments, which included TRBV5-6, TRBV5-1 and TRBV20-1.

Unique molecular identifiers were built into the TCR beta cDNA libraries. MiXCR, applied by TCRdb to the PCR reads, yields one record per CDR3 protein. Here the sample spans 350,000 to 500,000 distinct CDR3 sequences, approximately 37% being singletons. The sequencing input was blood. The receptors originated from a girl aged 2-9 years with multiple sclerosis.

J is TRBJ1-3 and V is TRBV4-3, with D maybe TRBD1 (5 bases). Germline V CDR1 and CDR2: LGHNA, YSLEER. CDR3 length: 16 residues. Deletions cut 1 base from V and 0 bases from J, with 10 bases between. CDR3 nucleotides: TGCGCCAGCAGCCAAGTTGTCGGACACTCTGGAAACACCATATATTTT. Translation gives CASSQVVGHSGNTIYF.

There are a few counts of this clonotype. The chain links TRBV6-2 or TRBV6-3 to TRBJ2-1, with TRBD1 identical over 11 bases. This CDR3 comprises 19 residues. Unmatched junction bases numbered 11, after V lost 0 bases and J lost 4 bases. Germline V lookup: CDR1 MNHEY, CDR2 SVGEGT. The CDR3 reads CASSYSIRTGGSFYNEQFF. As DNA, the CDR3 is TGTGCCAGCAGTTACTCCATCCGGACAGGGGGCTCCTTTTACAATGAGCAGTTCTTC.

V and J are TRBV4-3 and TRBJ2-7; 11 bases are a match to TRBD2. The CDR3 covers 17 residues. The V and J ends lost 3 bases and 3 bases, in that order; junction bases with no gene match: 10. Germline CDR1 reads LGHNA; CDR2 reads YSLEER. The CDR3 reads CASSQGVFGTSGYEQYF. The CDR3 DNA follows: TGCGCCAGCAGCCAGGGGGTTTTTGGGACTAGCGGCTACGAGCAGTACTTC.

This clonotype was observed a few times. The chain uses TRBV29-1 and TRBJ1-2, with 10 bases lining up with TRBD1. Germline V lookup: CDR1 SQVTM, CDR2 ANQGSEA. CDR3 length: 14 amino acids. V lost 6 bases and J lost 3; bases outside the gene matches: 7. In DNA form, the CDR3 reads TGCAGCGTCGACCGGGACAGGGGATACTATGGCTACACCTTC. Its protein product is CSVDRDRGYYGYTF.

The table lists this clonotype with a count of one. The chain has TRBV6-5 and TRBJ1-1, with D perhaps TRBD1 (5 bases). The CDR3 covers 14 residues. The germline gives CDR1 MNHEY, CDR2 SVGAGI. The germline V and J ends were trimmed by 7 bases and 1 base, with 13 bases remaining between them. CDR3 coding DNA: TGTGCCAGCACCCTGACAGCCCGGAACACTGAAGCTTTCTTT. This codes for CASTLTARNTEAFF.

The chain uses TRBV6-2 or TRBV6-3 and TRBJ2-1, with 8 nucleotides matching TRBD2. Germline CDR1 reads MNHEY; CDR2 reads SVGEGT. The junction had 0 bases not matched to a gene; V was cut back by 0 bases and J by 2 bases. The CDR3 covers 15 residues. CDR3 DNA: TGTGCCAGCAGTTACTCGCGGGAGGCCTACAATGAGCAGTTCTTC. Protein product: CASSYSREAYNEQFF.

Concerning this clonotype: One end of the junction varies from germline; a read error may be responsible. The chain carries TRBV28 and TRBJ1-2; D is possibly TRBD1 (5 bases). CDR3 length equals 14 residues. Germline V gene data show CDR1 as MDHEN and CDR2 as SYDVKM. CDR3 sequence: CAGSPGDRIYGYTF. The CDR3 DNA reads TGTGCCGGCAGTCCCGGAGACAGAATCTATGGCTACACCTTC.

This clonotype was counted a few times. The V call is TRBV7-3, the J call TRBJ2-7; D remains unclear. Trimming removed 7 bases from V and 6 bases from J, with 19 bases in between. Germline assignment: CDR1 SGHTA and CDR2 FQGTGA. This CDR3 is 14 amino acids long. CDR3: CASNETEILGEQYF. The DNA for the CDR3 is TGTGCCAGCAACGAGACCGAGATTCTCGGCGAGCAGTACTTC.